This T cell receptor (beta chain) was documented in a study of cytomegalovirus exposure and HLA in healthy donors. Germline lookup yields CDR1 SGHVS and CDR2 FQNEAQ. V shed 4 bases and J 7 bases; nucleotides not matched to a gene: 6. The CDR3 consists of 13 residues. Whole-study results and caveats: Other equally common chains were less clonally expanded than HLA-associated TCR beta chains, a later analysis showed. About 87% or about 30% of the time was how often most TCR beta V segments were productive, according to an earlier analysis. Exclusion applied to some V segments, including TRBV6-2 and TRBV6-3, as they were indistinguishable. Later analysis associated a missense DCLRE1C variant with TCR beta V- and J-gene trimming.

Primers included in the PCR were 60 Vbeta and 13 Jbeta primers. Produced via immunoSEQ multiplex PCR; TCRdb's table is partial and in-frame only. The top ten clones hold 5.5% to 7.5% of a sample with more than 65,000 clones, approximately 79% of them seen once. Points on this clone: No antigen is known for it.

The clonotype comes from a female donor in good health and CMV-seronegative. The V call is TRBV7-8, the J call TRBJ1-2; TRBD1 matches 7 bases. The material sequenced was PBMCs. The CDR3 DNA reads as TGTGCCAGCAGCTACGGGACAGCGGGTGGCTACACCTTC. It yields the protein CASSYGTAGGYTF.